A single sample is the source of the 17 T cell receptor beta chains below, sequenced in a study of neurological immune-mediated disorders. TCRdb passed the 5' RACE reads through MiXCR, listing each CDR3 protein once. Here the sample spans fewer than 45,000 distinct CDR3 sequences, roughly 2.5% being singletons. The sequenced material came from PBMCs. These receptors came from a young man with multiple sclerosis.

This clonotype showed up many times. The V and J genes are TRBV20-1 and TRBJ2-3, with D possibly TRBD2 on 6 matching bases. V lost 5 bases and J lost 2, with 11 bases in between. The V gene's germline CDR1 is DFQATT and CDR2 SNEGSKA (reference sequence). This CDR3 spans 13 amino acids. The CDR3 here is CSARGGPTDTQYF. In DNA form, the CDR3 reads TGCAGTGCTCGTGGAGGGCCCACAGATACGCAGTATTTT.

The gene calls are TRBV4-3 and TRBJ2-7, with 8 bases that match TRBD2. Losses at the gene ends were 0 bases for V and 1 base for J; bases not matched to a gene: 5. Germline V CDR1 and CDR2: LGHNA, YSLEER. The CDR3 spans 16 residues. Here the CDR3 DNA reads TGCGCCAGCAGCCAAGATTATAGCGGGAAATCCTACGAGCAGTACTTC. Amino acids: CASSQDYSGKSYEQYF.

This clonotype was counted ten times or more. V gene TRBV4-3 combines with J gene TRBJ1-4, with D possibly being TRBD1 (6 bases). The CDR3 is made up of 14 amino acids. CDR1 and CDR2 (germline): LGHNA, YSLEER. V lost 6 bases to trimming and J lost 9 bases, with 17 bases between them. CDR3 sequence: CASSRQGTDQKLFF. Written as DNA, the CDR3 is TGCGCCAGCAGTCGGCAGGGGACGGATCAAAAACTGTTTTTT.

This clonotype occurred many times. The chain recombines TRBV6-2 or TRBV6-3 with TRBJ1-2; D is uncertain. The germline gives CDR1 MNHEY, CDR2 SVGEGT. V was pared by 7 bases and J by 5 bases, with 17 bases between. CDR3 size: 14 residues. CDR3 sequence (DNA): TGTGCCAGCATCTCAACCAGGCTACAGTATGGCTACACCTTC. Residues: CASISTRLQYGYTF.

Many counts were recorded for this clonotype. V gene TRBV6-1 combines with J gene TRBJ2-3; perhaps TRBD2 as D (5 bases). V lost 1 base and J lost 0, with 11 bases in between. Germline V gives CDR1 MNHNS, CDR2 SASEGT. This CDR3 spans 16 amino acids. CDR3 loop: CASSEVARASTDTQYF. In DNA, the CDR3 is TGTGCCAGCAGTGAAGTGGCGAGGGCAAGCACAGATACGCAGTATTTT.

This clonotype was detected ten times or more. The chain has TRBV5-1 and TRBJ2-7; D is possibly TRBD1 (7 bases). This CDR3 has 18 residues. Germline CDR1 is SGHRS and CDR2 is YFSETQ. Trimming removed 4 bases from V and 1 base from J, with 24 bases in between. The CDR3 coding sequence is TGCGCCAGCAGCCAATGGACTAACGAGGGGGCAAGATCCTACGAGCAGTACTTC. This codes for CASSQWTNEGARSYEQYF.

This clonotype was seen repeatedly, ten times or more. The chain combines TRBV7-2 with TRBJ2-7, with 9 bases matching TRBD2. The V segment lost 4 bases and the J segment 3 bases; nucleotides outside the gene matches: 7. Germline CDR1 reads SGHTA; CDR2 reads FQGNSA. This CDR3 is 15 amino acids long. CDR3 region: CASSSRGREGYEQYF. The CDR3 DNA sequence: TGTGCCAGCAGCTCCCGTGGGCGGGAGGGCTACGAGCAGTACTTC. Supplemented by reference TRBV7-2 and TRBJ2-7, the full variable domain reads GAGVSQSPSNKVTEKGKDVELRCDPISGHTALYWYRQSLGQGLEFLIYFQGNSAPDKSGLPSDRFSAERTGGSVSTLTIQRTQQEDSAVYLCASSSRGREGYEQYFGPGTRLTVT.

This clonotype was seen ten or more times. J is TRBJ2-5 and V is TRBV9; 13 nucleotides match TRBD2. Germline lookup yields CDR1 SGDLS and CDR2 YYNGEE. V lost 0 bases, J lost 5 bases, and 4 bases stayed unmatched. The CDR3 contains 16 residues. CDR3 bases: TGTGCCAGCAGCGTAGCTGGACTAGCGGGAGCTGAGACCCAGTACTTC. It translates to CASSVAGLAGAETQYF.

This clonotype showed up many times. The J gene is TRBJ2-7, the V gene TRBV11-2, with D tentatively TRBD1 or TRBD2 (6 bases each). V lost 4 bases to trimming and J lost 6 bases, with 13 bases between them. CDR1 SGHAT and CDR2 FQNNGV come from the germline V gene. The CDR3 has 13 amino acids. CDR3 in DNA: TGTGCCAGCAGCTCCTACAGGGACTCCGAGCAGTACTTC. It specifies CASSSYRDSEQYF.

This clonotype was seen at least ten times. The chain combines TRBV20-1 with TRBJ2-3, with TRBD2 matching 12 bases. This CDR3 is 17 amino acids long. The trim removed 5 bases at V and 6 bases at J, leaving 15 bases unmatched. The germline V gene encodes CDR1 DFQATT and CDR2 SNEGSKA (reference sequence). DNA of the CDR3: TGCAGTGCTCGCACCCTTAGACTAGCGGGGGCAGGGGATACGCAGTATTTT. Translated: CSARTLRLAGAGDTQYF.

This clonotype was observed a handful of times. The J gene is TRBJ2-2, the V gene TRBV21-1. TRBV21-1 has pseudogene status. The CDR3 spans 15 residues. CDR3 nucleotide sequence: TGTGCCAGCAGCAACCTCGGCCAGGACACCGGGGAGCTGTTTTTT. This gives the protein CASSNLGQDTGELFF.

A few counts support this clonotype. The J gene is TRBJ1-1, the V gene TRBV11-2; tentatively, D is TRBD1 (5 bases). Trimming cost V 3 bases and J 8 bases, with 7 bases left between them. The CDR3 extends over 11 amino acids. Germline values: CDR1 SGHAT, CDR2 FQNNGV. The CDR3 bases are TGTGCCAGCAGCTTCGAGGGGGAAGCTTTCTTT. This gives the protein CASSFEGEAFF.

This clonotype was seen ten or more times. The CDR3 DNA reads as TGCAGCGCTTCAGCCCTGGGAGCCTACGAGCAGTACTTC. It codes for CSASALGAYEQYF. The V gene is TRBV20-1, the J gene TRBJ2-7; D perhaps matches TRBD2 (5 bases). Germline values: CDR1 DFQATT, CDR2 SNEGSKA (reference sequence). CDR3 length equals 13 residues.

There are many counts of this clonotype. V gene TRBV20-1 combines with J gene TRBJ1-3; 8 nucleotides line up with TRBD1. Germline V gene data show CDR1 as DFQATT and CDR2 as SNEGSKA (reference sequence). There are 20 residues in the CDR3. Losses at the gene ends were 2 bases for V and 0 bases for J; bases not matched to a gene: 18. CDR3 region: CSARCSDRGGLASSGNTIYF. The CDR3, as DNA: TGCAGTGCTAGATGTTCCGACAGGGGAGGACTGGCGAGCTCTGGAAACACCATATATTTT.

This clonotype was seen only a few times. The chain links TRBV12-3 or TRBV12-4 to TRBJ1-4; 7 bases line up with TRBD1. This CDR3 region has 13 residues. V shed 6 bases and J 8 bases; nucleotides not matched to a gene: 6. CDR3 in DNA: TGTGCCAGCAGACAGGGGATAGGAGAAAAACTGTTTTTT. It is translated as CASRQGIGEKLFF.

This clonotype was found many times. The rearrangement links TRBV20-1 to TRBJ1-3; D is ambiguous. Germline-derived CDR1 and CDR2 are DFQATT and SNEGSKA (reference sequence). The CDR3 sequence is 13 residues long. V lost 3 bases and J 4 bases, leaving 10 bases between the germline ends. In DNA form, the CDR3 reads TGCAGTGCTAGCGGGGTCCCCGGAAACACCATATATTTT. Protein sequence: CSASGVPGNTIYF.

By sample fraction, this clonotype is medium-sized. Compared with germline, one end of the junction differs, possibly owing to a read error. The chain links TRBV6-1 to TRBJ1-5; D may be TRBD1 (5 bases). Germline CDR1 reads MNHNS; CDR2 reads SASEGT. This CDR3 spans 16 amino acids. The CDR3 DNA reads as TGTGCCAGTAGTGATGGCGAGGGGAGCGGCAATCAGCCCCAGCATTTT. Protein sequence: CASSDGEGSGNQPQHF.